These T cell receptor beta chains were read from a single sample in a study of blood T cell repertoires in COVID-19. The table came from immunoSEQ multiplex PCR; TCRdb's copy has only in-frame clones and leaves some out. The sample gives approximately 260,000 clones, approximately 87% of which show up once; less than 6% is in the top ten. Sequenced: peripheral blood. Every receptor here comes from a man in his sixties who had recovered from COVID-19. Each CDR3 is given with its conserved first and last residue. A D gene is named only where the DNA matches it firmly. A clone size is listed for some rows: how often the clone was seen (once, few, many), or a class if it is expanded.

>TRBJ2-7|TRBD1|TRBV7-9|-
CASSSDRTWEQYF
TGTGCCAGCAGCTCGGACAGGACGTGGGAGCAGTACTTC
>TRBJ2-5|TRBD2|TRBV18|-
CASSPLTRGAPIGETQYF
TGTGCCAGCTCACCCCTTACGCGGGGGGCGCCCATTGGAGAGACCCAGTACTTC
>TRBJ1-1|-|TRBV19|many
CASYNIRNTGTEAFF
TGTGCCAGTTACAATATCAGGAACACGGGAACTGAAGCTTTCTTT
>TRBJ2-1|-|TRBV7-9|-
CASSLEGDHNEQFF
TGTGCCAGCAGCTTAGAGGGGGACCACAATGAGCAGTTCTTC
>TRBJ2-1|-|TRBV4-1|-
CASSQSETGEYNEQFF
TGCGCCAGCAGCCAGAGCGAAACGGGAGAATACAATGAGCAGTTCTTC
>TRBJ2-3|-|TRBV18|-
CASSPATDTQYF
TGTGCCAGCTCACCGGCCACAGATACGCAGTATTTT
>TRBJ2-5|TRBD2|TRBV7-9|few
CASSGSGRKRETQYF
TGTGCCAGCAGCGGTAGCGGGAGGAAGAGGGAGACCCAGTACTTC
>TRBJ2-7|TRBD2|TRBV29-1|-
CSVGQTSGLSEQYF
TGCAGCGTTGGGCAGACTAGCGGGTTAAGTGAGCAGTACTTC
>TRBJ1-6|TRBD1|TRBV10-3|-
CAIRTGTEPLHF
TGTGCCATCAGAACCGGGACAGAACCCCTCCACTTT
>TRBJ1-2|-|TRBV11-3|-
CASSSPPPPNSNYGYTF
TGTGCCAGCAGCTCACCCCCTCCTCCTAATTCAAACTATGGCTACACCTTC
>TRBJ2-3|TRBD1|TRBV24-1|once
CATSDRTRDRGLADTQYF
TGTGCCACCAGTGATCGGACCCGGGACAGGGGGCTGGCAGATACGCAGTATTTT
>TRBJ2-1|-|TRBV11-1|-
CASSPRRGISNEQFF
TGTGCCAGCAGCCCCCGTAGGGGGATCTCCAATGAGCAGTTCTTC
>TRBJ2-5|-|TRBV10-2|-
CASSESGGGRGTQYF
TGCGCCAGCAGTGAGTCAGGGGGGGGCCGAGGTACCCAGTACTTC